These 7 T cell receptor beta chains were sequenced from one sample in a study of siplizumab effects on memory and regulatory T cells. Profiling relied on immunoSEQ multiplex PCR, and the TCRdb table lists in-frame clones only, not all of them. The repertoire holds some 100,000 clones, with around 94% as singletons. Sequencing was performed on non-Treg CD4+ T cells sorted from blood. All receptors come from a human donor in good health.

The count of this clone is one. J is TRBJ2-3 and V is TRBV5-1; the D is unclear. Trimming removed 4 bases at V and 2 bases at J, with 14 bases between. The CDR3 totals 15 residues. The germline CDR1 and CDR2 sequences are SGHRS and YFSETQ. The CDR3 DNA is TGCGCCAGCAGCCTATTAAACCGACCCACAGATACGCAGTATTTT. As protein: CASSLLNRPTDTQYF. The full variable domain, in which reference TRBV5-1 and TRBJ2-3 provide the parts outside the CDR3, is KAGVTQTPRYLIKTRGQQVTLSCSPISGHRSVSWYQQTPGQGLQFLFEYFSETQRNKGNFPGRFSGRQFSNSRSEMNVSTLELGDSALYLCASSLLNRPTDTQYFGPGTRLTVL.

The chain couples TRBV28 to TRBJ2-7, with TRBD1 matching 7 bases. The CDR3 covers 13 residues. Per the germline V gene, CDR1 is MDHEN and CDR2 is SYDVKM. J gave up 7 bases and V 5 bases, and 8 bases lay outside the gene matches. CDR3 region: CASSRQGSEEQYF. The DNA of the CDR3 is TGTGCCAGCAGTCGACAGGGCTCGGAAGAGCAGTACTTC. The full variable domain, rest sourced from reference TRBV28 and TRBJ2-7, is DVKVTQSSRYLVKRTGEKVFLECVQDMDHENMFWYRQDPGLGLRLIYFSYDVKMKEKGDIPEGYSVSREKKERFSLILESASTNQTSMYLCASSRQGSEEQYFGPGTRLTVT.

The chain has TRBV18 and TRBJ1-3; D remains unclear. Germline V gives CDR1 KGHSH, CDR2 LQKENI. The CDR3 consists of 17 residues. Trimming removed 1 base from V and 0 bases from J, with 13 bases in between. In nucleotides, the CDR3 is TGTGCCAGCTCACCACTCCCCCAGTCTAACTCTGGAAACACCATATATTTT. Translated: CASSPLPQSNSGNTIYF.

The chain links TRBV28 to TRBJ1-1; no firm D call. Trimming took 3 bases from V and 8 from J, leaving 4 bases between them. The CDR3 is 10 amino acids. The germline V gene encodes CDR1 MDHEN and CDR2 SYDVKM. CDR3 residues: CASSFREAFF. CDR3 DNA: TGTGCCAGCAGTTTCCGGGAAGCTTTCTTT. The full variable domain, its missing parts supplied by reference TRBV28 and TRBJ1-1, is DVKVTQSSRYLVKRTGEKVFLECVQDMDHENMFWYRQDPGLGLRLIYFSYDVKMKEKGDIPEGYSVSREKKERFSLILESASTNQTSMYLCASSFREAFFGQGTRLTVV.

The chain carries TRBV6-5 and TRBJ1-2, with TRBD1 matching 7 bases. This CDR3 has 15 amino acids. Per germline, CDR1 MNHEY and CDR2 SVGAGI. The V and J ends lost 2 bases and 6 bases, in that order; junction bases with no gene match: 9. The DNA for the CDR3 is TGTGCCAGCAGTTACGGCGACAGGGCGGCAAATGGCTACACCTTC. This gives the protein CASSYGDRAANGYTF.

This clone was seen once. This chain links TRBV6-1 with TRBJ1-1; no clear D gene. The CDR3 runs 13 residues. The germline V gene has CDR1 MNHNS and CDR2 SASEGT. The V gene lost 1 base and the J gene lost 4 bases, with 7 bases spanning the gap. The CDR3 nucleotides are TGTGCCAGCAGTGAAGTTGTGGGCACTGAAGCTTTCTTT. This sequence encodes CASSEVVGTEAFF.

This chain connects TRBV6-5 to TRBJ2-4; possible D gene TRBD1, 6 bases. This CDR3 contains 16 residues. Germline V lookup: CDR1 MNHEY, CDR2 SVGAGI. With 0 bases removed from V and 1 base from J, the gap between germline ends came to 10 bases. The CDR3 region is CASSYSKGEAKNIQYF. CDR3 nucleotides: TGTGCCAGCAGTTACTCGAAGGGGGAGGCCAAAAACATTCAGTACTTC.